The present TCR beta chain was sequenced within a study of shared clonotypes between healthy human individuals. Study background: The composition of the donors was two women and a few men aged 18 to 49.

The germline gives CDR1 SQVTM, CDR2 ANQGSEA. The junction had 5 bases not matched to a gene; V was cut back by 1 base and J by 1 base. The CDR3 contains 15 residues. Using immunoSEQ multiplex PCR, the repertoire was profiled, and TCRdb retains in-frame clones only, with some absent. The profile shows under 600,000 clones, over 75% of them singletons. The healthy adult donors were HIV-negative and reported no recent acute infections or vaccinations. Note on this clone: The antigen is unknown.

Study findings and constraints: Owing to a small donor count, the genetic and exposure-history diversity represented was limited.

The sequence derives from a woman between 35 and 50 years old in good health. Some clones in this sample may be carry-over from other donors' samples. The sequenced sample was PBMCs. This chain uses TRBV29-1 with TRBJ1-2, with 8 bases that match TRBD1. The DNA of the CDR3 is TGCAGCGTTGAAGCCCAGGGGGCCCTTAACTATGGCTACACCTTC. This codes for CSVEAQGALNYGYTF. The full variable domain, rest sourced from reference TRBV29-1 and TRBJ1-2, is SAVISQKPSRDICQRGTSLTIQCQVDSQVTMMFWYRQQPGQSLTLIATANQGSEATYESGFVIDKFPISRPNLTFSTLTVSNMSPEDSSIYLCSVEAQGALNYGYTFGSGTRLTVV.